The 14 T cell receptor beta chains reported below all come from one sample, sequenced in a study of T-cell reconstitution after alpha-beta-depleted transplantation in children. Construction of the TCRbeta library involved unique molecular identifiers. TCRdb redid the calling of the PCR reads with MiXCR, one entry per CDR3 protein. Here the sample spans around 270,000 distinct CDR3 sequences, roughly a tenth being singletons. This specimen was PBMCs, taken before TCRalphabeta/CD19-depleted stem cell transplant. The receptors were gathered from a boy less than two years old with acute myeloid leukemia, due to receive a stem cell transplant.

This clonotype was detected ten times or more. The J gene is TRBJ2-2, the V gene TRBV6-5, with D uncertain. V dropped 4 bases and J dropped 6 bases, with 12 bases sitting between them. Germline CDR1 and CDR2: MNHEY and SVGAGI. This CDR3 has 14 amino acids. The CDR3 spells CASSSTTRSGELFF. The CDR3 DNA follows: TGTGCCAGCAGTTCGACGACAAGGTCCGGGGAGCTGTTTTTT.

V usage is TRBV12-3 or TRBV12-4 and J usage is TRBJ2-1; D is possibly TRBD1 (6 bases). This CDR3 has 14 amino acids. V gave up 8 bases and J gave up 2 bases, with 13 bases separating them. DNA for the CDR3: TGTGCCAGCTCGAGAGGGGGAACCTACAATGAGCAGTTCTTC. Amino acids: CASSRGGTYNEQFF.

This clonotype was recorded at least ten times. The J gene is TRBJ2-5, the V gene TRBV9; perhaps D is TRBD1 or TRBD2 (6 bases each). There are 17 residues in the CDR3. Trimming took 3 bases from V and 4 from J, leaving 22 bases between them. CDR1 is SGDLS and CDR2 is YYNGEE in the germline V gene. The CDR3 region has the DNA TGTGCCAGCAGCGAGGGGATGGGGGGCGCGTTAGGAGAGACCCAGTACTTC. Its translation: CASSEGMGGALGETQYF.

This clonotype was detected many times. The chain is built from TRBV7-2 and TRBJ2-5; perhaps TRBD1 as D (6 bases). The CDR3 sequence is 14 residues long. Between the trimmed V and J ends, which lost 5 bases and 7 bases, there was a span of 17 bases. Per germline, CDR1 SGHTA and CDR2 FQGNSA. The CDR3 reads CASSPPRGFGTQYF. The CDR3 region has the DNA TGTGCCAGCAGCCCCCCGAGGGGGTTCGGGACCCAGTACTTC.

J is TRBJ2-4 and V is TRBV5-1; D may be TRBD2 (5 bases). From germline, CDR1 is SGHRS and CDR2 YFSETQ. The germline V and J ends were trimmed by 0 bases and 3 bases, with 22 bases remaining between them. This CDR3 has 19 residues. The CDR3 loop is CASSLVGGEDGLGKNIQYF. CDR3 in DNA: TGCGCCAGCAGCTTGGTCGGAGGAGAGGATGGCCTAGGCAAAAACATTCAGTACTTC.

At least ten counts were recorded for this clonotype. The chain uses TRBV7-2 and TRBJ2-3; D gene uncertain. The length of the CDR3 is 13 residues. With 2 bases removed from V and 9 bases from J, the gap between germline ends came to 12 bases. Looked up from germline, CDR1 is SGHTA and CDR2 is FQGNSA. The DNA for the CDR3 is TGTGCCAGCAGCTTAAGGGCGATTGAAACGCAGTATTTT. Translating it yields CASSLRAIETQYF.

This clonotype was seen a handful of times. The chain combines TRBV28 with TRBJ1-4, with unresolved D. V was clipped by 5 bases and J by 10 bases, with 23 bases between them. Germline loops: CDR1 MDHEN, CDR2 SYDVKM. The CDR3 totals 16 residues. The CDR3 sequence: CASSVTPQFSSRKLFF. The CDR3 DNA sequence: TGTGCCAGCAGTGTCACCCCACAGTTCTCATCCCGAAAACTGTTTTTT. The variable domain in full, with the rest retrieved from reference TRBV28 and TRBJ1-4, is DVKVTQSSRYLVKRTGEKVFLECVQDMDHENMFWYRQDPGLGLRLIYFSYDVKMKEKGDIPEGYSVSREKKERFSLILESASTNQTSMYLCASSVTPQFSSRKLFFGSGTQLSVL.

The table lists this clonotype with many counts. This chain joins TRBV28 and TRBJ2-2, with 7 bases fitting TRBD2. V gave up 1 base and J gave up 6 bases; unmatched junction bases: 8. The CDR3 is 16 residues long. Germline V CDR1 and CDR2: MDHEN, SYDVKM. This CDR3 reads CASSLSWLAVSGELFF. DNA of the CDR3: TGTGCCAGCAGTTTATCTTGGCTAGCGGTCTCCGGGGAGCTGTTTTTT.

For this clonotype: One end of the junction does not line up with germline, which may come from a read error. This chain joins TRBV28 and TRBJ1-2, with D unclear. This CDR3 comprises 10 residues. CDR1 and CDR2 (germline): MDHEN, SYDVKM. CDR3 amino acids: CGSGYYGYTF. In DNA form, the CDR3 reads TGCGGTTCGGGGTACTATGGCTACACCTTC.

This clonotype was observed many times. The chain carries TRBV5-1 and TRBJ2-1; D is perhaps TRBD2 (6 bases). The CDR3 consists of 16 residues. Trimming removed 3 bases at V and 6 bases at J, with 19 bases between. The germline CDR1 and CDR2 sequences are SGHRS and YFSETQ. The CDR3 coding sequence is TGCGCCAGCAGCTATTTTCGGCGGGAACGGGGCAATGAGCAGTTCTTC. Protein sequence: CASSYFRRERGNEQFF.

This clonotype occurred many times. This chain connects TRBV15 to TRBJ1-4; D is unresolved. V was trimmed by 2 bases and J by 7 bases, leaving 17 bases between them. Germline V gives CDR1 LNHNV, CDR2 YYDKDF (reference sequence). The length of the CDR3 is 16 residues. The CDR3 here is CATSRSINGVREKLFF. CDR3 sequence (DNA): TGTGCCACCAGCAGATCGATCAACGGGGTGCGTGAAAAACTGTTTTTT.

This clonotype was recorded many times. The V and J genes are TRBV6-5 and TRBJ1-6; D not resolved. The germline CDR1 and CDR2 sequences are MNHEY and SVGAGI. CDR3 size: 13 residues. V was shortened by 0 bases and J by 4 bases, with 1 base between the two germline ends. Written as DNA, the CDR3 is TGTGCCAGCAGTTACTCTTATAATTCACCCCTCCACTTT. Translated: CASSYSYNSPLHF.

This clonotype was counted many times. The chain is built from TRBV5-1 and TRBJ2-1; 10 bases match TRBD1. Trimming removed 4 bases from V and 10 bases from J; junction bases left unmatched: 14. CDR3 size: 16 residues. Germline CDR1 is SGHRS and CDR2 is YFSETQ. The CDR3 DNA follows: TGCGCCAGCAGCCAAAGACAGGGGGCGCTTGGTAACGAGCAGTTCTTC. Translating it yields CASSQRQGALGNEQFF. Using reference TRBV5-1 and TRBJ2-1 for the parts outside the CDR3, the full variable domain is KAGVTQTPRYLIKTRGQQVTLSCSPISGHRSVSWYQQTPGQGLQFLFEYFSETQRNKGNFPGRFSGRQFSNSRSEMNVSTLELGDSALYLCASSQRQGALGNEQFFGPGTRLTVL.

This clonotype was seen at least ten times. The chain carries TRBV11-3 and TRBJ2-5; D not certain. The CDR3 consists of 13 residues. The V and J ends lost 0 bases and 5 bases respectively, with 7 bases between them. Germline CDR1 is SGHNT and CDR2 is YENEEA. The DNA of the CDR3 is TGTGCCAGCAGCTTAGATGCCCGGGAGACCCAGTACTTC. Amino acid sequence: CASSLDARETQYF.